This T cell receptor beta chain appears in the sequencing data of a study of blood T cell repertoires in COVID-19. On the study more broadly: Some COVID-19 samples were acute and others convalescent; all came from the United States, Italy and Spain. From T cells, B-cell-depleted T cells, or PBMCs came the material, which was cDNA or gDNA.

The length of the CDR3 is 21 residues. The germline V gene has CDR1 LNHDA and CDR2 SQIVND (reference sequence). With V trimmed by 3 bases and J by 3 bases, 19 bases remained unmatched. Original analysis: The authors estimated nucleated cell counts from reference gene primer amplification. Method: immunoSEQ multiplex PCR; TCRdb's copy keeps in-frame clones and lacks some. The DNA was the basis for D and trimming; V, J and clone size are from that table. The sample comprises about 30,000 clones, 87% of which are singletons, and around 5% rests with the top ten. Input material: peripheral blood. The TCR was taken from a man aged 60 to 69 with active COVID-19. The chain carries TRBV19 and TRBJ2-2, with TRBD2 matching 10 bases. CDR3 coding DNA: TGTGCCAGTAGTATGCCCGCCGGGTTACTAGCGGGGCCCCGAGACACCGGGGAGCTGTTTTTT. It specifies CASSMPAGLLAGPRDTGELFF.